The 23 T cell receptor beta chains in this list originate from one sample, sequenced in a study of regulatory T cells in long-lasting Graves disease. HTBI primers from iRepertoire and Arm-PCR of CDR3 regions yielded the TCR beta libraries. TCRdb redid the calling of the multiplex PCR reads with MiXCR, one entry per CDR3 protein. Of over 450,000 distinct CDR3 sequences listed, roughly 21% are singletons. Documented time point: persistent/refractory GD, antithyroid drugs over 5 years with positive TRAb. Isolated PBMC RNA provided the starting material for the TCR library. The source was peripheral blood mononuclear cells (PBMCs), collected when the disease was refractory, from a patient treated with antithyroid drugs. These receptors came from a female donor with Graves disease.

The CDR3 here is CASSFFPYNEQFF. The CDR3 coding sequence is TGTGCCAGCAGCTTTTTTCCCTACAATGAGCAGTTCTTC. The chain combines TRBV7-2 with TRBJ2-1; D remains unclear. Per germline, CDR1 SGHTA and CDR2 FQGNSA. This CDR3 region has 13 residues. The V and J ends lost 3 bases and 2 bases respectively, with 5 bases between them. The full variable domain, its missing parts supplied by reference TRBV7-2 and TRBJ2-1, is GAGVSQSPSNKVTEKGKDVELRCDPISGHTALYWYRQSLGQGLEFLIYFQGNSAPDKSGLPSDRFSAERTGGSVSTLTIQRTQQEDSAVYLCASSFFPYNEQFFGPGTRLTVL.

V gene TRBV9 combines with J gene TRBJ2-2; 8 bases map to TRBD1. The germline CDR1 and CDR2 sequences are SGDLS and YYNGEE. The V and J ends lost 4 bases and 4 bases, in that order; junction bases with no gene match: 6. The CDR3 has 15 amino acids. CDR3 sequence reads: CASSPRTGPTGELFF. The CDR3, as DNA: TGTGCCAGCAGCCCAAGGACAGGGCCCACCGGGGAGCTGTTTTTT.

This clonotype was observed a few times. The DNA for the CDR3 is TGTGCCAGCAGCTCCGGCCTAGCGGGAATCTCAGATACGCAGTATTTT. Protein sequence: CASSSGLAGISDTQYF. The rearrangement uses TRBV28 and TRBJ2-3; 9 bases map to TRBD2. With 6 bases clipped from V and 4 bases from J, the junction kept 11 bases outside the gene matches. The CDR3 is 16 residues long. Germline V gene data show CDR1 as MDHEN and CDR2 as SYDVKM.

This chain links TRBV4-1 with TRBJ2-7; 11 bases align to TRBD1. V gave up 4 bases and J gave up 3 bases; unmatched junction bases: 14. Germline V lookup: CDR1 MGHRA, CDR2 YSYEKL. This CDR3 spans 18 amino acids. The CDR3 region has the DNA TGCGCCAGCAGCCCGGGGGCCTTAACGGGACAGGGGGTCTACGAGCAGTACTTC. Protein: CASSPGALTGQGVYEQYF.

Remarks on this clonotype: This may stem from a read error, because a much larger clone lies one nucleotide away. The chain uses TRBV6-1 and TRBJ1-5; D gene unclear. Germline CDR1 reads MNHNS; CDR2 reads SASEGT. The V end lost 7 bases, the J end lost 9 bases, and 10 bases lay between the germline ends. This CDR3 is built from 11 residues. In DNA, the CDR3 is TGTGCCAGCACCCGGGGTGGGCCCCAGCATTTT. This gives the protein CASTRGGPQHF.

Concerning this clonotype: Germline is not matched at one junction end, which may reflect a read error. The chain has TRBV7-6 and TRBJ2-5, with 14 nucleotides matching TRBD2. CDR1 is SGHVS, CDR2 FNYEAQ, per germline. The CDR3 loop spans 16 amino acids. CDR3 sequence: CASSARLAGGSETRYF. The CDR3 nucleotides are TGTGCCAGCAGCGCCCGACTAGCGGGGGGGTCGGAGACCCGGTACTTC.

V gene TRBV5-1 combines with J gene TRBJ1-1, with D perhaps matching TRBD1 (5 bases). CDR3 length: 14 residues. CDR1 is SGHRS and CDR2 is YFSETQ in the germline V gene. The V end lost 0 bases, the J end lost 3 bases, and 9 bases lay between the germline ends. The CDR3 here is CASSLAGYDTEAFF. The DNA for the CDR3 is TGCGCCAGCAGCTTGGCAGGGTACGACACTGAAGCTTTCTTT.

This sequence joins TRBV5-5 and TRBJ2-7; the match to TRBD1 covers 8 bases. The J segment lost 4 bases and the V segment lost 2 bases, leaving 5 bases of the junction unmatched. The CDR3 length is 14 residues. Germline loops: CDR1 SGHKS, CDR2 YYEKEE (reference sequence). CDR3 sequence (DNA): TGTGCCAGCAGCTTTCAAGACAGGGGTTACGAGCAGTACTTC. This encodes CASSFQDRGYEQYF.

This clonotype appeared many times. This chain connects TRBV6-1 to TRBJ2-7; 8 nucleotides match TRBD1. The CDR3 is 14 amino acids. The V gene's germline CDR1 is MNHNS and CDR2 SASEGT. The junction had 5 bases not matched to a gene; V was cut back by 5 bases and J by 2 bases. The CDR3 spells CASSRQGPPYEQYF. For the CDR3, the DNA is TGTGCCAGCAGTCGACAGGGGCCCCCCTACGAGCAGTACTTC.

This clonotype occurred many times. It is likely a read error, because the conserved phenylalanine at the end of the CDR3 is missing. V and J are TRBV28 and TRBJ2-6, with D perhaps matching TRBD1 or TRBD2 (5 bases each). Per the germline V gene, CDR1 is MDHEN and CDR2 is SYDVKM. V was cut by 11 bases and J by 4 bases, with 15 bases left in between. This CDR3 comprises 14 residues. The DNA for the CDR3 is TGTGCCCATTCCCCAGGGACGGGGGCCAACGTCCTGACTCTC. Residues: CAHSPGTGANVLTL.

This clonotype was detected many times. CDR3: CASSMYLAGAEQYF. In DNA form, the CDR3 reads TGTGCCAGTAGTATGTACCTAGCGGGCGCCGAGCAGTACTTC. The chain joins TRBV19 to TRBJ2-7, with 8 bases matching TRBD2. Germline CDR1 reads LNHDA; CDR2 reads SQIVND (reference sequence). Trimming took 3 bases from V and 6 from J; bases not matched to a gene: 7. The CDR3 sequence is 14 residues long.

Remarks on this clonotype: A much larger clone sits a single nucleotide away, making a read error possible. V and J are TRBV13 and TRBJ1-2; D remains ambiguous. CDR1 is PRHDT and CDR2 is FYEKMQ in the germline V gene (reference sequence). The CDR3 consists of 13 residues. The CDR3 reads CASSTGFNYGYIF. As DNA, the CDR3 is TGTGCCAGCAGCACGGGATTTAACTATGGCTACATCTTC.

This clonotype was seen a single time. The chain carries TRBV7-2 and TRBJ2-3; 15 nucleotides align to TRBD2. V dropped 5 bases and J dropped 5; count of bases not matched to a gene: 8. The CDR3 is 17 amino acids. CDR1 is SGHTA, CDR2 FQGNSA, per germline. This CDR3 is CASSTGTSGRWGDTQYF. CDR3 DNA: TGTGCCAGCAGCACCGGGACTAGCGGGAGGTGGGGAGATACGCAGTATTTT. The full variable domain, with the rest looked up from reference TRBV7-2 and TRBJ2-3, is GAGVSQSPSNKVTEKGKDVELRCDPISGHTALYWYRQSLGQGLEFLIYFQGNSAPDKSGLPSDRFSAERTGGSVSTLTIQRTQQEDSAVYLCASSTGTSGRWGDTQYFGPGTRLTVL.

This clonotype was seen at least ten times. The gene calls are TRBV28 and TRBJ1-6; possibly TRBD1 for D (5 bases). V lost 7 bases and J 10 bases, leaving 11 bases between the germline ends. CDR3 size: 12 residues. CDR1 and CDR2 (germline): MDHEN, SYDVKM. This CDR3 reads CASTTEGSPLHF. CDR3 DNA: TGTGCCAGCACCACCGAGGGGTCACCCCTCCACTTT.

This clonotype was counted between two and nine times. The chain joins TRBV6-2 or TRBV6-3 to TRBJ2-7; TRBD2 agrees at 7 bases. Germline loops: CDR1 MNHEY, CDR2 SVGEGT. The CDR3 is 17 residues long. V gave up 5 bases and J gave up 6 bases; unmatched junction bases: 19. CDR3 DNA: TGTGCCAGCAGTGAGGCCCTGTCCCTAGCGGCTTTCGTCGAGCAGTACTTC. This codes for CASSEALSLAAFVEQYF.

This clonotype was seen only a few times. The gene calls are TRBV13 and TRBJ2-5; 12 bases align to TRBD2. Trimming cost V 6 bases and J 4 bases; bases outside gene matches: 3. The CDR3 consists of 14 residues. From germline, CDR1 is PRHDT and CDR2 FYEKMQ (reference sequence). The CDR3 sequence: CASRRGLAGETQYF. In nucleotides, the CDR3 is TGTGCCAGCAGACGGGGACTAGCGGGAGAGACCCAGTACTTC.

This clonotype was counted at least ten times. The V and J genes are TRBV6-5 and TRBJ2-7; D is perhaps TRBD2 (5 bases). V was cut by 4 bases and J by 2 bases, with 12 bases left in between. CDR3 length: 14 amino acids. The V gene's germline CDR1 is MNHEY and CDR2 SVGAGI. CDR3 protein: CASSLAGLPYEQYF. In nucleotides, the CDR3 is TGTGCCAGCAGTTTGGCGGGTCTTCCCTACGAGCAGTACTTC.

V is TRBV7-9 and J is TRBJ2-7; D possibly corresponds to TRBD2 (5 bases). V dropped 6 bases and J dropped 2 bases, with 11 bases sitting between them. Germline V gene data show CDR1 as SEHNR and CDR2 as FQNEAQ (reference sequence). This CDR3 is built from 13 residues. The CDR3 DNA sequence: TGTGCCAGCAGTACCGGGATCACCTACGAGCAGTACTTC. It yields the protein CASSTGITYEQYF.

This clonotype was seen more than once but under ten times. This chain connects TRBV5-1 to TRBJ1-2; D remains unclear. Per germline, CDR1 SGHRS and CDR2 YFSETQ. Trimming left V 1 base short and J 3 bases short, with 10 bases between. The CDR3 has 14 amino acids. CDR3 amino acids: CASSLNFLYYGYTF. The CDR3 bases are TGCGCCAGCAGCTTGAACTTTCTGTACTATGGCTACACCTTC. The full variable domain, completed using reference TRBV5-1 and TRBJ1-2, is KAGVTQTPRYLIKTRGQQVTLSCSPISGHRSVSWYQQTPGQGLQFLFEYFSETQRNKGNFPGRFSGRQFSNSRSEMNVSTLELGDSALYLCASSLNFLYYGYTFGSGTRLTVV.

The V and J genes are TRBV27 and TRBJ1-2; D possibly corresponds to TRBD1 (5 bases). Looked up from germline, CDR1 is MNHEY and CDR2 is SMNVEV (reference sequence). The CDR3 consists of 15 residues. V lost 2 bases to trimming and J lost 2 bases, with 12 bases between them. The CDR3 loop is CASSLIPKGNYGYTF. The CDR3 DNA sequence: TGTGCCAGCAGTTTAATCCCGAAGGGGAACTATGGCTACACCTTC.

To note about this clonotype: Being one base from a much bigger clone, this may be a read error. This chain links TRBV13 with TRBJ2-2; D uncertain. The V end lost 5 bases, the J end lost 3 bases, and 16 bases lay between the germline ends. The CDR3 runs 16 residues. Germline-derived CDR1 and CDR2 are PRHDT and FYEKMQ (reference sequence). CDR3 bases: TGTGCCAGCAGCCCCCGGACCTACGCCGACACCGGGGAGCTGTTTTTT. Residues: CASSPRTYADTGELFF.

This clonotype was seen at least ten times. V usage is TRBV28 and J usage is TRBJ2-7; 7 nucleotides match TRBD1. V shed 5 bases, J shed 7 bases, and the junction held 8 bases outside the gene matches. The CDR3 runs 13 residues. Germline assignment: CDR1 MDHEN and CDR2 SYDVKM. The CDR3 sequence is CASSNDRAKEQYF. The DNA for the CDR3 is TGTGCCAGCAGTAACGACAGGGCAAAGGAGCAGTACTTC.

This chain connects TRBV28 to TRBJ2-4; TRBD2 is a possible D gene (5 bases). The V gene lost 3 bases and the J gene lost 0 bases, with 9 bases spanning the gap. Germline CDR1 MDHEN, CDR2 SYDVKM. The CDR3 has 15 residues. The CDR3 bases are TGTGCCAGCAGTTTGACCGGGGTAGCCAAAAACATTCAGTACTTC. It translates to CASSLTGVAKNIQYF.